This T cell receptor (beta chain) is from a study of T cell changes during pregnancy in multiple sclerosis. Generated by immunoSEQ multiplex PCR, the TCRdb table keeps only in-frame clones and is missing some. The data show 100,000 to 130,000 clones, with 85% to 95% seen just once and around 0.8% held by the top ten. The sequence was collected from a female donor in good health, enrolled as a control in a pregnancy study. Here the sequenced sample was peripheral blood, taken in the third trimester of pregnancy.

In DNA, the CDR3 is TGCGCCAGCAGTGAGGGGGGGACTCCTGGAGATACGCAGTATTTT. Translating gives CASSEGGTPGDTQYF. The V gene is TRBV10-1, the J gene TRBJ2-3; weak D call: TRBD2 (6 bases). V lost 2 bases, J lost 5 bases, and 14 bases lay in between. The length of the CDR3 is 15 residues. Germline CDR1 reads WNHNN; CDR2 reads SYGVQD (reference sequence).